One sample yielded the 27 T cell receptor beta chains listed below, sequenced in a study of blood T cell repertoires in COVID-19. The table came from immunoSEQ multiplex PCR; TCRdb's copy has only in-frame clones and leaves some out. This table has 250,000 to 350,000 clones, roughly 88% appearing once. Sequences were obtained from peripheral blood. These receptors all stem from a woman younger than 45 with active or convalescent COVID-19.

The CDR3 loop reads CASNPRGKTNEKLFF. The CDR3 DNA follows: TGTGCCAGCAACCCGCGGGGGAAAACTAATGAAAAACTGTTTTTT. The chain has TRBV9 and TRBJ1-4, with TRBD1 as a possible D gene (5 bases). V was shortened by 6 bases and J by 1 base, with 13 bases between the two germline ends. CDR1 is SGDLS and CDR2 is YYNGEE in the germline V gene. This CDR3 has 15 residues.

The chain couples TRBV5-1 to TRBJ1-1; D gene uncertain. CDR1 and CDR2 (germline): SGHRS, YFSETQ. This CDR3 is 13 amino acids long. Trimming removed 5 bases at V and 0 bases at J, with 8 bases between. The CDR3: CASSENLNTEAFF. The CDR3 DNA is TGCGCCAGCAGTGAGAACCTGAACACTGAAGCTTTCTTT.

The CDR3 loop reads CSVEPDTAEAFF. The DNA of the CDR3 is TGCAGCGTTGAACCCGACACGGCTGAAGCTTTCTTT. The genes are TRBV29-1 and TRBJ1-1; no clear D gene. CDR1 is SQVTM, CDR2 ANQGSEA, per germline. The CDR3 runs 12 residues. V lost 2 bases, J lost 6 bases, and 10 bases lay in between.

The chain employs TRBV27 and TRBJ1-4; possible D gene TRBD1, 6 bases. The CDR3 is 13 amino acids. The germline V gene has CDR1 MNHEY and CDR2 SMNVEV (reference sequence). Trimming removed 3 bases from V and 13 bases from J, with 15 bases in between. This CDR3 is CASSFNREGGLFF. CDR3 bases: TGTGCCAGCAGTTTTAACAGGGAAGGGGGACTGTTTTTT.

This clone appeared once. Here the CDR3 DNA reads TGTGCCTACACCGTTCTAGAAGTAGCCAAAAACATTCAGTACTTC. It yields the protein CAYTVLEVAKNIQYF. This chain connects TRBV21-1 to TRBJ2-4; TRBD2 is the table's D call and was not checked against the DNA. TRBV21-1 is listed as a pseudogene. The CDR3 consists of 15 residues.

The chain couples TRBV7-9 to TRBJ1-1; TRBD1 might be the D (5 bases). Germline V lookup: CDR1 SEHNR, CDR2 FQNEAQ (reference sequence). Trimming shortened V by 4 bases and J by 1 base, and 7 bases separated the two germline ends. The CDR3 loop spans 13 amino acids. The CDR3 coding sequence is TGTGCCAGCAGCTCGACAGAGAACACTGAAGCTTTCTTT. Translating it yields CASSSTENTEAFF.

This sequence joins TRBV2 and TRBJ1-5; TRBD1 matches at 7 bases. Trimming took 2 bases from V and 8 from J; bases not matched to a gene: 6. CDR1 is SNHLY, CDR2 FYNNEI, per germline. The CDR3 extends over 14 amino acids. The CDR3 nucleotides are TGTGCCAGCAGTGAATACAGGGGAGAGAAGCCCCAGCATTTT. Its protein is CASSEYRGEKPQHF.

The chain uses TRBV3-1 (or the pseudogene TRBV3-2) and TRBJ2-4, with a tentative D call TRBD2 (6 bases). Trimming cost V 0 bases and J 8 bases, with 8 bases left between them. CDR3 length: 13 residues. Looked up from germline, CDR1 is LGHDT and CDR2 is YNNKEL (reference sequence). CDR3 DNA sequence: TGTGCCAGCAGCCAAGAGTGGGGGGACATTCAGTACTTC. Protein product: CASSQEWGDIQYF.

This clone was seen only a few times. The V gene is TRBV6-1, the J gene TRBJ2-7; D may be TRBD1 (5 bases). The CDR3 is 17 residues long. From germline, CDR1 is MNHNS and CDR2 SASEGT. V was clipped by 0 bases and J by 3 bases, with 18 bases between them. CDR3 nucleotides: TGTGCCAGCAGTGAAGCCCTAGACCAAGGGGCTTTCTACGAGCAGTACTTC. Translation gives CASSEALDQGAFYEQYF.

The chain combines TRBV5-4 with TRBJ1-2, with D uncertain. The CDR3 runs to 13 residues. V gave up 1 base and J gave up 5 bases, with 9 bases separating them. The germline V gene encodes CDR1 SGHNT and CDR2 YYREEE (reference sequence). The CDR3, as DNA: TGTGCCAGCAGCTTGCTGCGGGAGTATGGCTACACCTTC. Amino acid sequence: CASSLLREYGYTF.

About this clone: At one of its ends the junction is not consistent with the germline gene, which may arise from a read error. The chain carries TRBV10-3 and TRBJ2-1; a weak D match, TRBD1 (6 bases). The CDR3 consists of 16 residues. Per the germline V gene, CDR1 is ENHRY and CDR2 is SYGVKD. CDR3 sequence: CAISESVTGLSNAQFF. CDR3 in DNA: TGTGCCATCAGTGAGTCTGTGACAGGCCTTTCTAATGCGCAGTTCTTC.

The V gene is TRBV28, the J gene TRBJ1-5; D might be TRBD1 (6 bases). V lost 8 bases and J lost 9, with 23 bases in between. The germline V gene has CDR1 MDHEN and CDR2 SYDVKM. The CDR3 is 15 amino acids. The CDR3 protein is CASEGTRGYRGPQHF. The CDR3 nucleotides are TGTGCCAGCGAGGGGACAAGGGGATATCGGGGGCCCCAGCATTTT. Full variable domain (missing parts from reference TRBV28 and TRBJ1-5): DVKVTQSSRYLVKRTGEKVFLECVQDMDHENMFWYRQDPGLGLRLIYFSYDVKMKEKGDIPEGYSVSREKKERFSLILESASTNQTSMYLCASEGTRGYRGPQHFGDGTRLSIL.

This clone was found once. J is TRBJ2-3 and V is TRBV6-1; 10 bases match TRBD2. This CDR3 comprises 16 residues. Trimming took 2 bases from V and 2 from J; bases not matched to a gene: 4. CDR1 and CDR2 (germline): MNHNS, SASEGT. This CDR3 is CASSEIAGGPTDTQYF. The CDR3, as DNA: TGTGCCAGCAGTGAAATAGCGGGGGGTCCCACAGATACGCAGTATTTT.

This clone came up a few times. CDR3 sequence reads: CASSGNQGAEGYTF. CDR3 DNA: TGTGCCAGCAGCGGAAACCAGGGGGCTGAGGGCTACACCTTC. V usage is TRBV5-4 and J usage is TRBJ1-2, with TRBD1 matching 8 bases. V shed 4 bases, J shed 8 bases, and the junction held 10 bases outside the gene matches. Per the germline V gene, CDR1 is SGHNT and CDR2 is YYREEE (reference sequence). The CDR3 consists of 14 residues.

This rearrangement joins TRBV18 to TRBJ2-1; 11 positions agree with TRBD1. This CDR3 region has 16 residues. V was pared by 2 bases and J by 3 bases, with 3 bases of the junction left unmatched. The germline V gene encodes CDR1 KGHSH and CDR2 LQKENI. CDR3 loop: CASSPGTGGYYNEQFF. The CDR3 coding sequence is TGTGCCAGCTCACCAGGGACAGGGGGGTACTACAATGAGCAGTTCTTC.

This clone was found once. The chain combines TRBV14 with TRBJ2-3; 10 bases are shared with TRBD2. After removal of 4 bases from V and 7 bases from J, the junction contained 8 bases not matched to a gene. Germline-derived CDR1 and CDR2 are SGHDN and FVKESK. The CDR3 has 15 amino acids. CDR3 sequence: CASSPRSGGAYTQYF. Written as DNA, the CDR3 is TGTGCCAGCAGCCCTAGGAGCGGGGGGGCCTATACGCAGTATTTT.

The chain recombines TRBV6-5 with TRBJ1-1, with TRBD1 identical over 7 bases. The germline V gene encodes CDR1 MNHEY and CDR2 SVGAGI. This CDR3 has 13 amino acids. After removal of 6 bases from V and 4 bases from J, the junction contained 5 bases not matched to a gene. The CDR3 coding sequence is TGTGCCAGCAGAAGACAGGGCCGCACTGAAGCTTTCTTT. It codes for CASRRQGRTEAFF.

The CDR3 bases are TGTGCCAGCAGCGTAGTGGCGGCTAATTCACCCCTCCACTTT. This encodes CASSVVAANSPLHF. This chain joins TRBV9 and TRBJ1-6; D is ambiguous. The CDR3 has 14 residues. Germline CDR1 is SGDLS and CDR2 is YYNGEE. V lost 0 bases to trimming and J lost 6 bases, with 7 bases between them.

This clone has just a few counts. V is TRBV19 and J is TRBJ2-7; TRBD2 might be the D (7 bases). With 5 bases removed from V and 2 bases from J, the gap between germline ends came to 16 bases. The CDR3 runs to 15 residues. CDR1 and CDR2 (germline): LNHDA, SQIVND (reference sequence). The CDR3, as DNA: TGTGCCAGTAGTCCCCTGGCGGGGGCCACCTACGAGCAGTACTTC. This gives the protein CASSPLAGATYEQYF.

This rearrangement joins TRBV6-5 to TRBJ2-1; 9 bases align to TRBD1. V dropped 6 bases and J dropped 4; count of bases not matched to a gene: 7. CDR3 length equals 15 residues. The germline V gene has CDR1 MNHEY and CDR2 SVGAGI. Here the CDR3 reads CASRTPGQGYNEQFF. Here the CDR3 DNA reads TGTGCCAGCAGGACCCCGGGACAGGGATACAATGAGCAGTTCTTC.

The rearrangement joins TRBV5-1 to TRBJ2-6, with TRBD2 as a possible D gene (5 bases). V was trimmed by 4 bases and J by 0 bases, leaving 14 bases between them. The CDR3 is 17 residues long. Germline-derived CDR1 and CDR2 are SGHRS and YFSETQ. DNA for the CDR3: TGCGCCAGCAGCCCGCACGGCGGGTCCTCTGGGGCCAACGTCCTGACTTTC. It translates to CASSPHGGSSGANVLTF.

This clone was seen more than once but under ten times. The chain carries TRBV19 and TRBJ1-4; no clear D gene. The germline gives CDR1 LNHDA, CDR2 SQIVND (reference sequence). Trimming cost V 2 bases and J 7 bases, with 14 bases left between them. The CDR3 is made up of 15 amino acids. As DNA, the CDR3 is TGTGCCAGTAGTATACGAGGGTCTTCCGGTGAAAAACTGTTTTTT. Translation gives CASSIRGSSGEKLFF.

V usage is TRBV5-1 and J usage is TRBJ2-3; TRBD2 agrees at 9 bases. From germline, CDR1 is SGHRS and CDR2 YFSETQ. The CDR3 contains 16 residues. Losses at the gene ends were 0 bases for V and 5 bases for J; bases not matched to a gene: 7. The CDR3 sequence is CASSLVGRGGQDTQYF. The CDR3 bases are TGCGCCAGCAGCTTGGTAGGGCGGGGGGGCCAAGATACGCAGTATTTT.

The V and J genes are TRBV7-2 and TRBJ1-6; D might be TRBD1 (6 bases). From germline, CDR1 is SGHTA and CDR2 FQGNSA. The CDR3 runs 15 residues. The V end was cut by 2 bases, the J end by 9 bases, with 14 bases between. The CDR3 here is CASSLQAGVSSPLHF. CDR3 nucleotide sequence: TGTGCCAGCAGCTTACAAGCAGGGGTTAGTTCACCCCTCCACTTT. The variable domain in full, completed from reference TRBV7-2 and TRBJ1-6, reads GAGVSQSPSNKVTEKGKDVELRCDPISGHTALYWYRQSLGQGLEFLIYFQGNSAPDKSGLPSDRFSAERTGGSVSTLTIQRTQQEDSAVYLCASSLQAGVSSPLHFGNGTRLTVT.

J is TRBJ1-5 and V is TRBV7-8, with 9 bases fitting TRBD1. CDR1 is SGHVS and CDR2 is FQNEAQ in the germline V gene. The CDR3 is 16 amino acids. After removal of 5 bases from V and 1 base from J, the junction contained 6 bases not matched to a gene. The CDR3 DNA reads as TGTGCCAGCAGCCTCCGGGACAGGGCCAGCAATCAGCCCCAGCATTTT. Its translation is CASSLRDRASNQPQHF.

The genes are TRBV5-6 and TRBJ2-1, with D possibly TRBD2 on 5 matching bases. Germline V CDR1 and CDR2: SGHDT, YYEEEE. This CDR3 spans 12 amino acids. V lost 4 bases and J 10 bases, leaving 12 bases between the germline ends. For the CDR3, the DNA is TGTGCCAGCAGCATAGACTACTTCGAGCAGTTCTTC. Protein sequence: CASSIDYFEQFF.

The chain employs TRBV7-8 and TRBJ2-2; 8 positions agree with TRBD2. The CDR3 extends over 17 amino acids. Germline CDR1 SGHVS, CDR2 FQNEAQ. The V segment lost 5 bases and the J segment 7 bases; nucleotides outside the gene matches: 15. CDR3 residues: CASSRRPLGGAIGELFF. CDR3 bases: TGTGCCAGCAGCCGACGCCCCCTCGGGGGGGCGATCGGGGAGCTGTTTTTT.